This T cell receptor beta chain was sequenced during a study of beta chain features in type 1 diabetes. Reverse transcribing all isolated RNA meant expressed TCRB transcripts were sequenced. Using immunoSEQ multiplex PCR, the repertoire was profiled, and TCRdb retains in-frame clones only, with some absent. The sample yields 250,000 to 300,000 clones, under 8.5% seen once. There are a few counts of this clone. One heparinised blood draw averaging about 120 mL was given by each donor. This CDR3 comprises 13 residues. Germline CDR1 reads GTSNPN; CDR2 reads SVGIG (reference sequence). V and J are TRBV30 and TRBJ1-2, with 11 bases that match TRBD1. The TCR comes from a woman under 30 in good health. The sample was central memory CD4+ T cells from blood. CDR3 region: CATTGQGVLGYTF. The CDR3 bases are TGTGCTACAACGGGACAGGGGGTATTGGGCTACACCTTC.